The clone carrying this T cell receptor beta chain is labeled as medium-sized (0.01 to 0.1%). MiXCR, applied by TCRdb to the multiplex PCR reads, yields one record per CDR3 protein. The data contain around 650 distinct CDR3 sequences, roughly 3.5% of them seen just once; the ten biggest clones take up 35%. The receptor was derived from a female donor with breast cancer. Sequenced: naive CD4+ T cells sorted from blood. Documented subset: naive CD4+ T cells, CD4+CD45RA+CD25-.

The CDR3 loop reads CASQDNYGYTF. The CDR3 DNA reads TGTGCCAGTCAGGATAACTATGGCTACACCTTC. The J gene is TRBJ1-2, the V gene TRBV12-3 or TRBV12-4; D gene uncertain. The CDR3 consists of 11 residues. Trimming cost V 9 bases and J 1 base, with 6 bases left between them.